The sequence of this T cell receptor beta chain was determined in a study of blood T cells in healthy people across ages. The CDR3 runs to 15 residues. With V trimmed by 10 bases and J by 14 bases, 22 bases remained unmatched. This clonotype was detected only a few times. Its specificity is not known. Next came a second PCR, run for about 6 to 12 cycles, which used a sample-barcoded 5' primer along with a J-beta primer mix. One entry per CDR3 protein results from TCRdb running MiXCR on the 5' RACE reads. The table has approximately 730,000 distinct CDR3 sequences, about 48% seen once. Investigators took around 11 milliliters of peripheral blood from every donor. There were at least 5.5 micrograms of total RNA extracted from every sample. Notes on the study in general: Both naive CD4+ cell counts and diversity were greater in long-lived donors than in aged donors. From one million sequenced T cells, diversity estimates were lower bounds.

This receptor was taken from a man older than 75 in good health. The chain joins TRBV12-3 or TRBV12-4 to TRBJ2-3; 9 positions match TRBD1. Sequencing used blood. The CDR3 DNA is TGTGCCACCCAACCCGGGACAGGGAAAGGGAGATACGCGTATTTT. This codes for CATQPGTGKGRYAYF.